What follows are 19 T cell receptor beta chains derived from one specimen sequenced in a study of blood T cell repertoires in COVID-19 (dated by TCRdb to between 2020 and 2021). Libraries came from the immunoSEQ multiplex PCR assay. What TCRdb holds here is the immuneACCESS table cut down to in-frame rearrangements. Part of the clones is not present; checked against another copy, under half of the missing clones reflect an unresolved V gene, and the others are unexplained. This sample comprises about 150,000 clones, about 87% of them detected only once. The biggest ten clones account for 5.5% to 7.5% of the sample. The material sequenced was peripheral blood. The receptors derive from a man aged 80 or over with acute or convalescent COVID-19.

This clone was detected only once. The genes are TRBV2 and TRBJ2-2; 8 bases fit TRBD1. CDR3 size: 15 residues. Germline V gene lookup returns CDR1 SNHLY and CDR2 FYNNEI. V lost 6 bases to trimming and J lost 6 bases; unmatched junction nucleotides: 9. This chain's CDR3 is CASRGDRGISGELFF. For the CDR3, the DNA is TGTGCCAGCAGAGGAGACAGGGGTATTTCCGGGGAGCTGTTTTTT.

The genes are TRBV10-3 and TRBJ1-6; 8 bases map to TRBD1. CDR3 length: 14 amino acids. The germline CDR1 and CDR2 sequences are ENHRY and SYGVKD. J gave up 10 bases and V 2 bases, and 4 bases lay outside the gene matches. CDR3 region: CAISEQGATSPLHF. CDR3 coding DNA: TGTGCCATCAGTGAGCAGGGGGCGACCTCACCCCTCCACTTT.

The chain combines TRBV2 with TRBJ2-5; D gene unclear. Germline V gives CDR1 SNHLY, CDR2 FYNNEI. There are 11 residues in the CDR3. Trimming left V 5 bases short and J 5 bases short, with 6 bases between. The CDR3 DNA is TGTGCCAGCAGTAGCCGGGAGACCCAGTACTTC. It yields the protein CASSSRETQYF.

The chain employs TRBV7-3 and TRBJ2-3, with 8 bases matching TRBD1. Germline CDR1 SGHTA, CDR2 FQGTGA. V was clipped by 6 bases and J by 1 base; unmatched bases: 3. The CDR3 runs to 14 residues. The DNA of the CDR3 is TGTGCCAGCAGTACGGACAGGGGCACAGATACGCAGTATTTT. Its translation: CASSTDRGTDTQYF.

The table lists this clone with a few counts. The V gene is TRBV18, the J gene TRBJ2-7, with D possibly matching TRBD2 (6 bases). Germline V gene sequence: CDR1 KGHSH, CDR2 LQKENI. Trimming pared 4 bases from V and 7 bases from J, leaving 14 bases between. This CDR3 region has 13 residues. The CDR3 protein is CASSQQRGGEQYF. CDR3 nucleotides: TGTGCCAGCTCACAACAGAGGGGAGGAGAGCAGTACTTC.

The genes are TRBV18 and TRBJ1-1; D is undetermined. V shed 0 bases and J shed 4 bases, with 12 bases lying between them. The CDR3 spans 15 residues. CDR1 and CDR2 (germline): KGHSH, LQKENI. Written as DNA, the CDR3 is TGTGCCAGCTCACCACCGACGAGCGAAAGCACTGAAGCTTTCTTT. Its protein product is CASSPPTSESTEAFF. Complete variable domain (other parts from reference TRBV18 and TRBJ1-1): NAGVMQNPRHLVRRRGQEARLRCSPMKGHSHVYWYRQLPEEGLKFMVYLQKENIIDESGMPKERFSAEFPKEGPSILRIQQVVRGDSAAYFCASSPPTSESTEAFFGQGTRLTVV.

The chain couples TRBV5-1 to TRBJ2-2, with 10 bases identical to TRBD2. Per germline, CDR1 SGHRS and CDR2 YFSETQ. With V trimmed by 4 bases and J by 4 bases, 7 bases remained unmatched. This CDR3 has 16 residues. The CDR3 protein is CASSHQRGGLTGELFF. The CDR3 nucleotides are TGCGCCAGCAGCCACCAGCGGGGGGGCCTCACCGGGGAGCTGTTTTTT.

Concerning this clone: Different DNA sequences within this sample yield the same CDR3. The gene calls are TRBV28 and TRBJ1-1, with 8 bases identical to TRBD1. The CDR3 spans 14 residues. Germline-derived CDR1 and CDR2 are MDHEN and SYDVKM. The ends lost 6 bases at V and 5 bases at J; junction bases unmatched: 8. The CDR3 bases are TGTGCCAGCAGCCCAGGACAGGGAGTAACTGAAGCTTTCTTT. It encodes CASSPGQGVTEAFF.

The chain recombines TRBV6-5 with TRBJ1-5; maybe TRBD1 (6 bases). Trimming removed 4 bases at V and 6 bases at J, with 10 bases between. CDR3 length: 13 amino acids. Germline V gene sequence: CDR1 MNHEY, CDR2 SVGAGI. Here the CDR3 DNA reads TGTGCCAGCAGTTCACAGGGTGGTCAGCCCCAGCATTTT. Its translation: CASSSQGGQPQHF.

This clone appeared a few times. At one end the junction does not follow the germline gene, possibly because of a read error. This sequence joins TRBV7-9 and TRBJ2-7; 9 bases agree with TRBD2. Germline V gene lookup returns CDR1 SEHNR and CDR2 FQNEAQ (reference sequence). CDR3 length: 14 residues. CDR3 bases: TGTGCCAGCAGCCGCGGGACTAGCTCCCACGAGCAGTACTTC. Its protein product is CASSRGTSSHEQYF.

V is TRBV19 and J is TRBJ1-2; possible D gene TRBD1, 5 bases. Germline-derived CDR1 and CDR2 are LNHDA and SQIVND (reference sequence). The ends were cut back, 6 bases at V and 8 bases at J, with 25 bases in the middle. The CDR3 length is 16 residues. The CDR3 DNA is TGTGCCAGTAGCCCCCGGGTGGGGCTACACGCAGGAGGCTACACCTTC. Its protein is CASSPRVGLHAGGYTF.

The genes are TRBV5-1 and TRBJ2-2, with D possibly being TRBD2 (5 bases). There are 13 residues in the CDR3. Trimming removed 2 bases at V and 5 bases at J, with 7 bases between. Germline CDR1 SGHRS, CDR2 YFSETQ. The CDR3 loop reads CASSFGETGELFF. Written as DNA, the CDR3 is TGCGCCAGCAGCTTCGGGGAGACCGGGGAGCTGTTTTTT.

The J gene is TRBJ1-1, the V gene TRBV3-1 (or the pseudogene TRBV3-2), with TRBD1 matching 10 bases. Looked up from germline, CDR1 is LGHDT and CDR2 is YNNKEL (reference sequence). This CDR3 is built from 16 residues. The V and J ends lost 3 bases and 5 bases, in that order; junction bases with no gene match: 9. The CDR3, as DNA: TGTGCCAGCAGCCAGGCTTATCGACAGGGGGCTACTGAAGCTTTCTTT. As protein: CASSQAYRQGATEAFF.

This clone appeared a single time. This chain links TRBV12-2 with TRBJ2-7; no DNA check was done on the table's D call, TRBD2. TRBV12-2 is a known pseudogene. The CDR3 sequence is 22 residues long. CDR3 sequence (DNA): TGTGCACGCGGGGTTCGGGACAGGGAGCCAGCGGGAGGCCTTTGGCGCACCTACGAGCAGTACTTC. Its protein product is CARGVRDREPAGGLWRTYEQYF.

The chain links TRBV5-1 to TRBJ2-2, with TRBD2 matching 7 bases. Per the germline V gene, CDR1 is SGHRS and CDR2 is YFSETQ. The length of the CDR3 is 16 residues. V shed 4 bases, J shed 6 bases, and the junction held 12 bases outside the gene matches. The CDR3 protein is CASSLRLAGEPGELFF. The CDR3 coding sequence is TGCGCCAGCAGCCTCCGACTGGCGGGAGAGCCCGGGGAGCTGTTTTTT.

This rearrangement joins TRBV5-1 to TRBJ1-4; 9 bases map to TRBD1. Germline lookup yields CDR1 SGHRS and CDR2 YFSETQ. The CDR3 is 15 residues long. V lost 4 bases, J lost 4 bases, and 5 bases stayed unmatched. CDR3 protein: CASSPGQGYNEKLFF. As DNA, the CDR3 is TGCGCCAGCAGCCCGGGACAGGGCTATAATGAAAAACTGTTTTTT.

The rearrangement links TRBV5-1 to TRBJ2-1; 8 nucleotides line up with TRBD2. With V trimmed by 4 bases and J by 7 bases, 10 bases remained unmatched. CDR3 size: 15 residues. Germline V gene sequence: CDR1 SGHRS, CDR2 YFSETQ. The CDR3 coding sequence is TGCGCCAGCAGCCAGACCGGGACTAGTGGGAATGAGCAGTTCTTC. It codes for CASSQTGTSGNEQFF.

A word on this clone: The junction departs from germline at one end; a sequencing error may be responsible. This chain joins TRBV19 and TRBJ1-4; 7 nucleotides agree with TRBD1. Germline V gene data show CDR1 as LNHDA and CDR2 as SQIVND (reference sequence). The CDR3 runs to 12 residues. In DNA, the CDR3 is TGTGCCAGTGGACAGGAGAATGGAAAACTGTTTTTT. Translating gives CASGQENGKLFF.

The V and J genes are TRBV14 and TRBJ2-3, with D perhaps TRBD2 (6 bases). V was cut by 4 bases and J by 4 bases, with 15 bases left in between. This CDR3 spans 15 amino acids. Germline V gene lookup returns CDR1 SGHDN and CDR2 FVKESK. CDR3 amino acids: CASSPYGRLADTQYF. The CDR3 DNA follows: TGTGCCAGCAGCCCATACGGGAGACTAGCAGATACGCAGTATTTT.